This record looks at one TCR beta chain sequence and its context. The germline CDR1 and CDR2 sequences are SGHNT and YYREEE (reference sequence). The V gene lost 4 bases and the J gene lost 3 bases, with 17 bases spanning the gap. This CDR3 is 15 amino acids long. The data were obtained in a study of T-cell memory formation after mild COVID-19. TCRdb itself ran the 5' RACE reads through MiXCR, one entry per CDR3 protein. The sample lists nearly 250,000 distinct CDR3 sequences; 15% were seen once. The chain employs TRBV5-4 and TRBJ2-7; D is unresolved. This TCR was recovered from an adult woman who had mild COVID-19 (a few samples of this study predate the infection). Cell type and time point are not known. Sequencing was carried out using PBMCs or a T cell subset sorted from them (not recorded which). The chain's CDR3 is CASSLDLNPHYEQYF. Written as DNA, the CDR3 is TGTGCCAGCAGCCTCGACTTGAATCCCCACTACGAGCAGTACTTC.